This record concerns one T cell receptor (beta chain) sequence. The target antigen is unknown. This entry comes from a study of T cell repertoires in cytomegalovirus infection. TCRdb reprocessed the reads via MiXCR and lists one record per CDR3 protein. This table holds some 920,000 distinct CDR3 sequences, roughly 31% found once. The V end was cut by 0 bases, the J end by 1 base, with 7 bases between. The CDR3 runs to 14 residues. The V gene's germline CDR1 is DFQATT and CDR2 SNEGSKA (reference sequence). Sequenced material: cultured CD8+ T cells from PBMCs, taken from culture after CMV antigen stimulation. The origin of this receptor is a human donor in good health (CMV status not recorded). Some clones in this sample may be carry-over from other donors' samples. The chain has TRBV20-1 and TRBJ2-1, with a weak D call TRBD2 (6 bases). CDR3 amino acids: CSAREEGSYNEQFF. The CDR3 nucleotides are TGCAGTGCTAGAGAGGAGGGGTCCTACAATGAGCAGTTCTTC.